These 13 T cell receptor beta chains were all obtained from the same sample, sequenced in a study of blood T cell repertoires in COVID-19. Profiling relied on immunoSEQ multiplex PCR, and the TCRdb table lists in-frame clones only, not all of them. The data contain around 300,000 clones, 80% to 90% of them seen just once; the ten biggest clones take up 5%. Material: PBMCs or T cells enriched from blood (not recorded which). All receptors come from a man under 40 who had recovered from COVID-19.

The J gene is TRBJ1-6, the V gene TRBV2; the D is unclear. From germline, CDR1 is SNHLY and CDR2 FYNNEI. The CDR3 totals 15 residues. Trimming pared 3 bases from V and 6 bases from J, leaving 12 bases between. CDR3 DNA: TGTGCCAGCAGTGACGACCTGCCTAGTAATTCACCCCTCCACTTT. Protein: CASSDDLPSNSPLHF.

This clone was seen only a few times. This sequence joins TRBV28 and TRBJ1-3; 10 bases are a match to TRBD1. CDR1 and CDR2 (germline): MDHEN, SYDVKM. The CDR3 totals 20 residues. Unmatched junction bases numbered 15, after V lost 4 bases and J lost 0 bases. CDR3 sequence (DNA): TGTGCCAGCAGTTACTGGGACAGGGGTCACCCCCTGTTCTCTGGAAACACCATATATTTT. It encodes CASSYWDRGHPLFSGNTIYF.

This clone was counted once. CDR3 amino acids: CASSIVTGGFQPQHF. The CDR3 DNA sequence: TGTGCCAGTAGTATAGTGACAGGGGGTTTTCAGCCCCAGCATTTT. The J gene is TRBJ1-5, the V gene TRBV19, with TRBD1 identical over 9 bases. Germline-derived CDR1 and CDR2 are LNHDA and SQIVND (reference sequence). This CDR3 is 15 amino acids long. Trimming at V came to 1 base and at J to 6 bases, leaving 4 bases not matched to a gene.

This clone was seen just once. The chain uses TRBV13 and TRBJ2-2; a weak D match, TRBD1 (6 bases). Germline CDR1 PRHDT, CDR2 FYEKMQ (reference sequence). Trimming left V 5 bases short and J 9 bases short, with 16 bases between. There are 14 residues in the CDR3. DNA for the CDR3: TGTGCCAGCAGCCCCGGGACACAGACCCGGGAGCTGTTTTTT. It codes for CASSPGTQTRELFF.

This chain uses TRBV5-1 with TRBJ2-5; D is perhaps TRBD1 (6 bases). Trimming took 2 bases from V and 2 from J, leaving 10 bases between them. Germline assignment: CDR1 SGHRS and CDR2 YFSETQ. CDR3 length: 14 residues. CDR3 sequence (DNA): TGCGCCAGCAGCTTTAGGGGGAATCAAGAGACCCAGTACTTC. Translated, it gives CASSFRGNQETQYF.

The chain joins TRBV5-6 to TRBJ1-1, with TRBD1 matching over 7 bases. This CDR3 region has 13 residues. Germline V gene sequence: CDR1 SGHDT, CDR2 YYEEEE. After removal of 4 bases from V and 5 bases from J, the junction contained 5 bases not matched to a gene. The CDR3 loop is CASSDDRATEAFF. As DNA, the CDR3 is TGTGCCAGCAGCGATGACAGGGCAACTGAAGCTTTCTTT.

The chain combines TRBV7-8 with TRBJ1-3; TRBD1 agrees at 7 bases. Trimming cost V 5 bases and J 2 bases; bases outside gene matches: 6. The germline V gene has CDR1 SGHVS and CDR2 FQNEAQ. The CDR3 is 15 amino acids. Here the CDR3 DNA reads TGTGCCAGCAGCCGTAGGGGGCGGACTGGAAACACCATATATTTT. Protein product: CASSRRGRTGNTIYF. Full variable domain (outside the CDR3, taken from reference TRBV7-8 and TRBJ1-3): GAGVSQSPRYKVAKRGQDVALRCDPISGHVSLFWYQQALGQGPEFLTYFQNEAQLDKSGLPSDRFFAERPEGSVSTLKIQRTQQEDSAVYLCASSRRGRTGNTIYFGEGSWLTVV.

V and J are TRBV7-9 and TRBJ2-5, with 7 bases that match TRBD1. This CDR3 spans 14 amino acids. From germline, CDR1 is SEHNR and CDR2 FQNEAQ (reference sequence). Germline trimming cut 5 bases from V and 5 bases from J; bases unmatched to any gene: 8. The CDR3, as DNA: TGTGCCAGCAGCACCATGACAGGGATGGAGACCCAGTACTTC. Amino acids: CASSTMTGMETQYF. Full variable domain (missing parts from reference TRBV7-9 and TRBJ2-5): DTGVSQNPRHKITKRGQNVTFRCDPISEHNRLYWYRQTLGQGPEFLTYFQNEAQLEKSRLLSDRFSAERPKGSFSTLEIQRTEQGDSAMYLCASSTMTGMETQYFGPGTRLLVL.

The chain is built from TRBV2 and TRBJ1-2; the match to TRBD1 covers 7 bases. V dropped 6 bases and J dropped 1; count of bases not matched to a gene: 5. Germline V lookup: CDR1 SNHLY, CDR2 FYNNEI. The CDR3 extends over 14 amino acids. In DNA form, the CDR3 reads TGTGCCAGCAGAACAGGGGAAATTAACTATGGCTACACCTTC. Protein sequence: CASRTGEINYGYTF.

This rearrangement joins TRBV9 to TRBJ1-6, with D maybe TRBD1 (6 bases). V lost 3 bases and J lost 0, with 13 bases in between. Germline V gene sequence: CDR1 SGDLS, CDR2 YYNGEE. This CDR3 is built from 17 residues. CDR3 in DNA: TGTGCCAGCAGCGCCCCGAGGGGGAGCTCCTATAATTCACCCCTCCACTTT. Translating gives CASSAPRGSSYNSPLHF.

The chain recombines TRBV3-1 (or the pseudogene TRBV3-2) with TRBJ2-5, with 8 nucleotides matching TRBD2. This CDR3 has 15 amino acids. Germline trimming cut 4 bases from V and 2 bases from J; bases unmatched to any gene: 6. Germline V lookup: CDR1 LGHDT, CDR2 YNNKEL (reference sequence). This CDR3 is CASSPSPGGQETQYF. Here the CDR3 DNA reads TGTGCCAGCAGCCCTAGCCCGGGGGGGCAAGAGACCCAGTACTTC.

The rearrangement links TRBV5-8 to TRBJ1-5; a possible D gene is TRBD1 (5 bases). V was pared by 1 base and J by 5 bases, with 16 bases between. This CDR3 contains 16 residues. CDR1 and CDR2 (germline): SGHTS, YDEGEE. The CDR3 region has the DNA TGTGCCAGCAGCTTGTGGGTAGGGGCCCCATATCAGCCCCAGCATTTT. Translated, it gives CASSLWVGAPYQPQHF. The full variable domain, its missing parts supplied by reference TRBV5-8 and TRBJ1-5, is EAGVTQSPTHLIKTRGQQATLRCSPISGHTSVYWYQQALGLGLQFLLWYDEGEERNRGNFPPRFSGRQFPNYSSELNVNALELEDSALYLCASSLWVGAPYQPQHFGDGTRLSIL.

This clone is a singleton in its sample. The same CDR3 arises from other DNA sequences in this sample as well. The rearrangement links TRBV18 to TRBJ1-1; D is unclear. Germline values: CDR1 KGHSH, CDR2 LQKENI. The length of the CDR3 is 14 residues. With 5 bases removed from V and 0 bases from J, the gap between germline ends came to 10 bases. The CDR3 DNA follows: TGTGCCAGCTCAAGGGAGGGCTTGAACACTGAAGCTTTCTTT. Its protein is CASSREGLNTEAFF.